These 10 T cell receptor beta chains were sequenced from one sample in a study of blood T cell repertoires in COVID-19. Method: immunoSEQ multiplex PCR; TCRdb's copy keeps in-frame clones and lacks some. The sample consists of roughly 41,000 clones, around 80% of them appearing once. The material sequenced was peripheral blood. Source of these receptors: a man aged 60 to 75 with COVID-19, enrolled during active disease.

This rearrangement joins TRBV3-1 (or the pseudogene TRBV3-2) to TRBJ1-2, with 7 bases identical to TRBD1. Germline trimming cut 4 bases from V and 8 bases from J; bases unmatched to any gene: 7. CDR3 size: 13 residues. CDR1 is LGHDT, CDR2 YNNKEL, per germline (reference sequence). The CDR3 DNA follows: TGTGCCAGCAGCCTCCGGGACAGCCGAGGCTACACCTTC. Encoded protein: CASSLRDSRGYTF.

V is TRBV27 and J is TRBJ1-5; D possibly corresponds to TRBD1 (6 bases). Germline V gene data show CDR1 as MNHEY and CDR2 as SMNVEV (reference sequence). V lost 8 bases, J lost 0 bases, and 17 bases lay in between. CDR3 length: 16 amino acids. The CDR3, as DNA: TGTGCCAGCTCCACAGGGACGGGTTATAGCAATCAGCCCCAGCATTTT. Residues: CASSTGTGYSNQPQHF.

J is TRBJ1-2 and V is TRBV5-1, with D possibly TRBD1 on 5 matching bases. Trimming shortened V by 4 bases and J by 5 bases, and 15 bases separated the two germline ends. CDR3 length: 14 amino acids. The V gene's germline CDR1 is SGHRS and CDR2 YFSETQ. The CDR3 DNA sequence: TGCGCCAGCAGCCCCCTACAGGACGCTTATGGCTACACCTTC. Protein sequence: CASSPLQDAYGYTF.

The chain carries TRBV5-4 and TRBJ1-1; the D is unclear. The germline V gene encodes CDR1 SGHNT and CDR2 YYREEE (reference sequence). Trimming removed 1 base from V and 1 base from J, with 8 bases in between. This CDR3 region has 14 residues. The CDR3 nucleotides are TGTGCCAGCAGCTTGCTGGCGGGGAACACTGAAGCTTTCTTT. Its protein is CASSLLAGNTEAFF.

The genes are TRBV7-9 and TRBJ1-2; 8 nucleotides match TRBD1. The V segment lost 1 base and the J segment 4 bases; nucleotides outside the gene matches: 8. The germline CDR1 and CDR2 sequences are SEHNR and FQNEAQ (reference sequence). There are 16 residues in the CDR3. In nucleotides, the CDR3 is TGTGCCAGCAGCTTAGGGCCAGGGGGCGCGATCTATGGCTACACCTTC. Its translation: CASSLGPGGAIYGYTF.

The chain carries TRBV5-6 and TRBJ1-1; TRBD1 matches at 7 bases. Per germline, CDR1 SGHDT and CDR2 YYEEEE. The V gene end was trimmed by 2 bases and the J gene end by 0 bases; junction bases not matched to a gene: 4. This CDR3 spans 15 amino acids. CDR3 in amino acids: CASSFKGALNTEAFF. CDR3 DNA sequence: TGTGCCAGCAGCTTTAAGGGGGCGTTGAACACTGAAGCTTTCTTT. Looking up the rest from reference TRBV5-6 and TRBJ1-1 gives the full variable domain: DAGVTQSPTHLIKTRGQQVTLRCSPKSGHDTVSWYQQALGQGPQFIFQYYEEEERQRGNFPDRFSGHQFPNYSSELNVNALLLGDSALYLCASSFKGALNTEAFFGQGTRLTVV.

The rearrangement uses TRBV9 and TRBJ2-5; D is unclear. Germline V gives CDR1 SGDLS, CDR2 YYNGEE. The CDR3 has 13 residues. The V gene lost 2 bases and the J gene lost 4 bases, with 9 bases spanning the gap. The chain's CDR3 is CASSVNTGETQYF. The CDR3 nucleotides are TGTGCCAGCAGCGTGAACACGGGAGAGACCCAGTACTTC. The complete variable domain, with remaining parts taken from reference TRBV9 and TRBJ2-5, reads DSGVTQTPKHLITATGQRVTLRCSPRSGDLSVYWYQQSLDQGLQFLIQYYNGEERAKGNILERFSAQQFPDLHSELNLSSLELGDSALYFCASSVNTGETQYFGPGTRLLVL.

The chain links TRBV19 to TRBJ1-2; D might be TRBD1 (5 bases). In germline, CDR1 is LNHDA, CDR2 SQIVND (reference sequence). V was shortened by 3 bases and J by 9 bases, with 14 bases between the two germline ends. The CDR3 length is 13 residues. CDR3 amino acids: CASSIGREGRYTF. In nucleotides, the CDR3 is TGTGCCAGTAGTATCGGCAGGGAAGGTCGCTACACCTTC.

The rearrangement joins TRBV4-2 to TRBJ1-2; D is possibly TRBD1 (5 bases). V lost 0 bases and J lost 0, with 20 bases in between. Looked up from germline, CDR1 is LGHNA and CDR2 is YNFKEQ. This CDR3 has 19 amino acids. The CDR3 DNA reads TGTGCCAGCAGCCAAGAATTTATGGGGGGGTTTGGAGCTAACTATGGCTACACCTTC. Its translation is CASSQEFMGGFGANYGYTF.

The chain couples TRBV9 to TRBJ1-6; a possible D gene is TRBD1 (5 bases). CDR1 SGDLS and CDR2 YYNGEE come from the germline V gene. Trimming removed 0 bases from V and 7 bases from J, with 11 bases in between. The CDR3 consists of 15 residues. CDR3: CASSVGGSTNSPLHF. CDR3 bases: TGTGCCAGCAGCGTAGGGGGCAGCACCAATTCACCCCTCCACTTT.